Below, 23 T cell receptor beta chains from the same sample are listed, as sequenced in a study of cytomegalovirus exposure and HLA in healthy donors (TCRdb year 2017). The method behind the library was the immunoSEQ multiplex PCR assay. The multiplex PCR relied on a mix of 60 forward primers for TCR Vbeta segments and 13 reverse primers for TCR Jbeta segments. In TCRdb, the immuneACCESS table is reduced to in-frame sequences with V and J assigned. These tables do not hold every clone; where another copy was compared, an unresolved V gene accounts for under half, and the others remain unexplained. In all, the sample holds some 99,000 clones, and approximately 80% of those were seen once. The ten biggest clones cover less than 2.5% of the sample. Source material: PBMCs. The receptors were gathered from a woman in her 30s in good health and CMV-seronegative.

The chain carries TRBV4-3 and TRBJ2-4, with 7 bases identical to TRBD1. In germline, CDR1 is LGHNA, CDR2 YSLEER. CDR3 size: 17 residues. V was clipped by 5 bases and J by 6 bases; unmatched bases: 16. The CDR3 spells CASSASILGQVGNIQYF. DNA of the CDR3: TGCGCCAGCAGCGCCTCGATTCTCGGACAGGTGGGAAACATTCAGTACTTC.

This chain links TRBV6-5 with TRBJ1-4, with a weak D call TRBD1 (6 bases). There are 14 residues in the CDR3. From germline, CDR1 is MNHEY and CDR2 SVGAGI. V shed 8 bases and J shed 3 bases, with 13 bases lying between them. CDR3 nucleotide sequence: TGTGCCAGCCACCAGAGGGGGTCTAATGAAAAACTGTTTTTT. It specifies CASHQRGSNEKLFF.

This chain links TRBV11-3 with TRBJ2-2, with 12 bases identical to TRBD2. The CDR3 consists of 16 residues. Losses at the gene ends were 3 bases for V and 5 bases for J; bases not matched to a gene: 4. CDR1 is SGHNT, CDR2 YENEEA, per germline. The CDR3 spells CASSFGLAGQTGELFF. CDR3 in DNA: TGTGCCAGCAGCTTCGGACTAGCGGGACAAACCGGGGAGCTGTTTTTT.

The sample holds a few counts of this clone. This specimen includes other DNA sequences encoding the same CDR3. This chain links TRBV9 with TRBJ2-7; unclear D gene. The CDR3 covers 13 residues. Trimming left V 0 bases short and J 0 bases short, with 4 bases between. Germline CDR1 and CDR2: SGDLS and YYNGEE. The CDR3 bases are TGTGCCAGCAGCGTAGGGAGCTCCTACGAGCAGTACTTC. Protein product: CASSVGSSYEQYF.

The genes are TRBV7-9 and TRBJ1-5; D perhaps matches TRBD1 (5 bases). Germline lookup yields CDR1 SEHNR and CDR2 FQNEAQ (reference sequence). The CDR3 is 15 amino acids. V lost 2 bases and J lost 10, with 18 bases in between. CDR3 coding DNA: TGTGCCAGCAGCTTATTTCCCCCAGGGTTGGGACCCCAGCATTTT. Translating gives CASSLFPPGLGPQHF.

This CDR3 reads CASSETQGLFPGELFF. The CDR3 region has the DNA TGTGCCAGCAGCGAAACACAGGGTCTTTTCCCCGGGGAGCTGTTTTTT. V gene TRBV9 combines with J gene TRBJ2-2; possibly TRBD1 for D (6 bases). Germline CDR1 reads SGDLS; CDR2 reads YYNGEE. V lost 3 bases and J lost 6, with 18 bases in between. The length of the CDR3 is 16 residues.

The rearrangement joins TRBV14 to TRBJ1-1; no clear D gene. The CDR3 loop spans 15 amino acids. The germline V gene encodes CDR1 SGHDN and CDR2 FVKESK. Between the trimmed V and J ends, which lost 3 bases and 0 bases, there was a span of 11 bases. CDR3 nucleotides: TGTGCCAGCAGCCAGGTTCTGAACATGAACACTGAAGCTTTCTTT. Translated, it gives CASSQVLNMNTEAFF.

This chain links TRBV7-2 with TRBJ2-7, with 13 positions matching TRBD2. The germline V gene encodes CDR1 SGHTA and CDR2 FQGNSA. CDR3 length: 16 residues. Trimming removed 5 bases from V and 5 bases from J; junction bases left unmatched: 9. CDR3 amino acids: CASSPGLAGFEDEQYF. CDR3 nucleotide sequence: TGTGCCAGCAGCCCGGGACTAGCGGGATTCGAAGACGAGCAGTACTTC.

In this sample, this clone turned up a few times. The genes are TRBV12-5 and TRBJ2-5; the D gene is possibly TRBD1 (7 bases). Deletions cut 4 bases from V and 3 bases from J, with 18 bases between. The CDR3 runs 16 residues. Germline CDR1 is LGHNT and CDR2 is FRNRAP. CDR3 coding DNA: TGTGCTAGTGGTTCGGGGGATATCAGGGGGGAAGAGACCCAGTACTTC. Translation: CASGSGDIRGEETQYF. Full variable domain (outside the CDR3, taken from reference TRBV12-5 and TRBJ2-5): DARVTQTPRHKVTEMGQEVTMRCQPILGHNTVFWYRQTMMQGLELLAYFRNRAPLDDSGMPKDRFSAEMPDATLATLKIQPSEPRDSAVYFCASGSGDIRGEETQYFGPGTRLLVL.

The rearrangement links TRBV6-1 to TRBJ2-1; 7 nucleotides agree with TRBD1. Germline V gene sequence: CDR1 MNHNS, CDR2 SASEGT. The CDR3 covers 15 residues. Unmatched junction bases numbered 11, after V lost 8 bases and J lost 4 bases. The CDR3 loop reads CASSETGERYNEQFF. Written as DNA, the CDR3 is TGTGCCAGCTCCGAAACAGGGGAAAGGTACAATGAGCAGTTCTTC.

The V and J genes are TRBV7-8 and TRBJ2-2; 8 positions match TRBD2. The CDR3 length is 14 residues. After removal of 6 bases from V and 6 bases from J, the junction contained 6 bases not matched to a gene. The germline gives CDR1 SGHVS, CDR2 FQNEAQ. The DNA for the CDR3 is TGTGCCAGCAGTTTCCGAGCGGGAGCCGGGGAGCTGTTTTTT. Translated, it gives CASSFRAGAGELFF.

The J gene is TRBJ1-1, the V gene TRBV27; D is unclear. The CDR3 has 12 amino acids. Germline V lookup: CDR1 MNHEY, CDR2 SMNVEV (reference sequence). V was pared by 6 bases and J by 5 bases, with 10 bases between. The CDR3 loop reads CASRAGGTEAFF. The CDR3 DNA reads TGTGCCAGCAGAGCGGGCGGAACTGAAGCTTTCTTT.

This clone was seen a few times. The chain uses TRBV6-6 and TRBJ2-3; possibly TRBD1 for D (6 bases). The CDR3 covers 16 residues. Trimming shortened V by 2 bases and J by 0 bases, and 12 bases separated the two germline ends. Germline loops: CDR1 MNHNY, CDR2 SVGAGI (reference sequence). The CDR3 here is CASSYRDKRSTDTQYF. CDR3 DNA sequence: TGTGCCAGCAGTTACCGGGACAAACGGAGCACAGATACGCAGTATTTT.

The chain has TRBV5-4 and TRBJ2-1, with 8 bases matching TRBD2. Unmatched junction bases numbered 13, after V lost 5 bases and J lost 3 bases. This CDR3 has 17 amino acids. The V gene's germline CDR1 is SGHNT and CDR2 YYREEE (reference sequence). CDR3 residues: CASSFGAGTSNYNEQFF. The CDR3 DNA reads as TGTGCCAGCAGTTTTGGAGCCGGGACTAGTAACTACAATGAGCAGTTCTTC.

The rearrangement uses TRBV2 and TRBJ2-3; D may be TRBD2 (6 bases). This CDR3 has 15 residues. Looked up from germline, CDR1 is SNHLY and CDR2 is FYNNEI. Trimming stripped 1 base from V and 1 base from J, with 9 bases between. The CDR3 coding sequence is TGTGCCAGCAGTGAAGTATGGGGGGGCACAGATACGCAGTATTTT. Amino acids: CASSEVWGGTDTQYF.

In DNA, the CDR3 is TGTGCCAGCAGCTTAGATGGGACAGGGCTCCAGCCCCAGCATTTT. Its protein product is CASSLDGTGLQPQHF. The chain carries TRBV7-2 and TRBJ1-5; TRBD1 aligns across 9 bases. The CDR3 is 15 residues long. V shed 1 base and J 7 bases; nucleotides not matched to a gene: 5. In germline, CDR1 is SGHTA, CDR2 FQGNSA.

A word on this clone: One end of the junction varies from germline; a read error may be responsible. The V and J genes are TRBV28 and TRBJ2-7, with a weak D call TRBD1 (6 bases). The CDR3 consists of 16 residues. CDR1 is MDHEN and CDR2 is SYDVKM in the germline V gene. The CDR3 nucleotides read TGTGCCAGCAGTTCAAGGAACAGGGCCCCGGAGTCTCTTCCAGCATTC. Protein sequence: CASSSRNRAPESLPAF. Combining the CDR3 with reference TRBV28 and TRBJ2-7 gives the whole variable domain DVKVTQSSRYLVKRTGEKVFLECVQDMDHENMFWYRQDPGLGLRLIYFSYDVKMKEKGDIPEGYSVSREKKERFSLILESASTNQTSMYLCASSSRNRAPESLPAFGPGTRLTVT.

The chain has TRBV27 and TRBJ1-5; maybe TRBD1 (6 bases). Germline assignment: CDR1 MNHEY and CDR2 SMNVEV (reference sequence). V was trimmed by 4 bases and J by 5 bases, leaving 15 bases between them. The CDR3 length is 15 residues. In DNA, the CDR3 is TGTGCCAGCAGTTCCAGGGGAATAAAGGATCAGCCCCAGCATTTT. Protein product: CASSSRGIKDQPQHF.

The chain uses TRBV2 and TRBJ2-7, with 8 bases fitting TRBD1. Germline V gene lookup returns CDR1 SNHLY and CDR2 FYNNEI. The V segment lost 4 bases and the J segment 1 base; nucleotides outside the gene matches: 3. This CDR3 region has 14 residues. As DNA, the CDR3 is TGTGCCAGCAGTGCGGACAGGGTATCCTACGAGCAGTACTTC. This gives the protein CASSADRVSYEQYF.

The chain recombines TRBV30 with TRBJ1-1, with a possible D match to TRBD1 (6 bases). CDR1 and CDR2 (germline): GTSNPN, SVGIG (reference sequence). This CDR3 has 13 residues. V lost 7 bases to trimming and J lost 3 bases, with 15 bases between them. The CDR3: CASGQNPDTEAFF. DNA for the CDR3: TGTGCCTCGGGACAAAATCCAGACACTGAAGCTTTCTTT.

Written as DNA, the CDR3 is TGTGCCAGCAGCGTAGGACCTGGAGTTGAGACCCAGTACTTC. As protein: CASSVGPGVETQYF. The chain employs TRBV9 and TRBJ2-5; no firm D call. V gave up 0 bases and J gave up 5 bases, with 11 bases separating them. This CDR3 comprises 14 residues. Germline V gene data show CDR1 as SGDLS and CDR2 as YYNGEE.

V is TRBV6-5 and J is TRBJ2-1; possibly TRBD1 for D (5 bases). Looked up from germline, CDR1 is MNHEY and CDR2 is SVGAGI. Trimming took 7 bases from V and 4 from J, leaving 17 bases between them. The CDR3 has 15 residues. In nucleotides, the CDR3 is TGTGCCAGCACCCGACTCCGCCAGGGTTACAATGAGCAGTTCTTC. Its protein is CASTRLRQGYNEQFF.

This chain joins TRBV15 and TRBJ2-7; the D gene is possibly TRBD1 (6 bases). Germline V CDR1 and CDR2: LNHNV, YYDKDF (reference sequence). V lost 0 bases and J 2 bases, leaving 14 bases between the germline ends. There are 16 residues in the CDR3. The CDR3 DNA sequence: TGTGCCACCAGCAGAGATCGGATGGGACAAACCTACGAGCAGTACTTC. Encoded protein: CATSRDRMGQTYEQYF.